The 20 T cell receptor beta chains given below trace back to one sample, sequenced in a study of T cell repertoires in cytomegalovirus infection. TCRdb re-analysed the reads in MiXCR, keeping a single row per CDR3 protein. This sample has 200,000 to 250,000 distinct CDR3 sequences; 22% occur once, and the top ten carry roughly 18%. The specimen was CD8+ T cells from PBMCs. The receptors shown here come from a human donor in good health (CMV status not recorded). Some clones in this sample may be carry-over from other donors' samples.

This clonotype was seen only a few times. The gene calls are TRBV2 and TRBJ2-1; 7 bases match TRBD1. This CDR3 region has 13 residues. Germline V gene lookup returns CDR1 SNHLY and CDR2 FYNNEI. The CDR3 loop reads CASRTGLSNEQFF. In DNA, the CDR3 is TGTGCTTCTAGGACAGGACTCTCCAATGAGCAGTTCTTC.

This clonotype was seen a few times. The chain joins TRBV7-9 to TRBJ1-3; no firm D call. The CDR3 sequence is 16 residues long. V was shortened by 6 bases and J by 0 bases, with 15 bases between the two germline ends. Germline V CDR1 and CDR2: SEHNR, FQNEAQ (reference sequence). The CDR3 coding sequence is TGTGCCAGCAGAAGCTCAAGATGGAGCTCTGGAAACACCATATATTTT. Translation: CASRSSRWSSGNTIYF.

The CDR3 bases are TGTGCCAGCAGCCCCCGGGGCCCTGGCTACGAGCAGTACTTC. Amino acids: CASSPRGPGYEQYF. This chain connects TRBV13 to TRBJ2-7; D is possibly TRBD1 or TRBD2 (5 bases each). Trimming removed 5 bases at V and 3 bases at J, with 14 bases between. The germline gives CDR1 PRHDT, CDR2 FYEKMQ (reference sequence). The CDR3 contains 14 residues.

This chain uses TRBV5-6 with TRBJ2-1; 7 bases agree with TRBD1. The V segment lost 2 bases and the J segment 5 bases; nucleotides outside the gene matches: 7. Looked up from germline, CDR1 is SGHDT and CDR2 is YYEEEE. The CDR3 totals 15 residues. The CDR3 DNA sequence: TGTGCCAGCAGCTTTGGAGACAGGGTCGACAATGAGCAGTTCTTC. This gives the protein CASSFGDRVDNEQFF.

Only a few counts were recorded for this clonotype. The genes are TRBV20-1 and TRBJ1-1, with D unclear. Germline values: CDR1 DFQATT, CDR2 SNEGSKA (reference sequence). The CDR3 covers 14 residues. The V end was cut by 1 base, the J end by 0 bases, with 9 bases between. CDR3 sequence reads: CSARAVGMNTEAFF. The CDR3 DNA follows: TGCAGTGCTAGAGCTGTCGGAATGAACACTGAAGCTTTCTTT.

The rearrangement joins TRBV20-1 to TRBJ2-4; no clear D. The CDR3 is 15 amino acids. V lost 0 bases, J lost 1 base, and 10 bases lay in between. CDR1 DFQATT and CDR2 SNEGSKA come from the germline V gene (reference sequence). The CDR3 is CSARDVESAKNIQYF. The CDR3 bases are TGCAGTGCTAGAGATGTCGAGAGCGCCAAAAACATTCAGTACTTC.

The chain couples TRBV19 to TRBJ1-1; D is undetermined. The CDR3 is 13 amino acids. From germline, CDR1 is LNHDA and CDR2 SQIVND (reference sequence). Trimming removed 4 bases from V and 3 bases from J, with 9 bases in between. The DNA for the CDR3 is TGTGCCAGTAGTACTCTCGGGGACACTGAAGCTTTCTTT. Translated: CASSTLGDTEAFF.

This clonotype was seen ten or more times. The chain links TRBV19 to TRBJ2-5; the D call may be TRBD1 or TRBD2 (6 bases each). CDR3 size: 13 residues. Trimming stripped 4 bases from V and 5 bases from J, with 11 bases between. Germline V lookup: CDR1 LNHDA, CDR2 SQIVND (reference sequence). The CDR3 loop reads CASSTAGGETQYF. CDR3 nucleotide sequence: TGTGCCAGTAGTACCGCCGGGGGCGAGACCCAGTACTTC.

This clonotype was picked up many times. V is TRBV7-9 and J is TRBJ2-7; D is perhaps TRBD1 (5 bases). Trimming stripped 1 base from V and 2 bases from J, with 9 bases between. The CDR3 length is 14 residues. The germline gives CDR1 SEHNR, CDR2 FQNEAQ (reference sequence). The CDR3 loop is CASSLVGAPYEQYF. The CDR3 nucleotides are TGTGCCAGCAGCTTAGTTGGGGCCCCCTACGAGCAGTACTTC.

The rearrangement uses TRBV7-9 and TRBJ1-2, with TRBD1 matching over 7 bases. This CDR3 spans 15 amino acids. Germline CDR1 and CDR2: SEHNR and FQNEAQ (reference sequence). V gave up 1 base and J gave up 6 bases; unmatched junction bases: 8. The CDR3 bases are TGTGCCAGCAGCTTAGGGAGGCAGGGGGTAGATGGCTACACCTTC. Translating it yields CASSLGRQGVDGYTF.

The gene calls are TRBV29-1 and TRBJ1-3, with TRBD1 identical over 8 bases. The CDR3 is made up of 13 amino acids. Germline lookup yields CDR1 SQVTM and CDR2 ANQGSEA. After removal of 4 bases from V and 2 bases from J, the junction contained 1 base not matched to a gene. The CDR3 bases are TGCAGCGTTGGGACAGGGACTGGAAACACCATATATTTT. Translation gives CSVGTGTGNTIYF.

V usage is TRBV6-5 and J usage is TRBJ1-4, with D hard to call. CDR1 is MNHEY and CDR2 is SVGAGI in the germline V gene. There are 13 residues in the CDR3. Trimming took 5 bases from V and 11 from J, leaving 15 bases between them. CDR3 sequence (DNA): TGTGCCAGCAGTACCACCCCTGGCGGGAAACTGTTTTTT. Its translation is CASSTTPGGKLFF.

This clonotype was picked up a small number of times. The V gene is TRBV20-1, the J gene TRBJ1-1; 8 bases line up with TRBD1. Germline assignment: CDR1 DFQATT and CDR2 SNEGSKA (reference sequence). V gave up 1 base and J gave up 0 bases; unmatched junction bases: 10. This CDR3 spans 17 amino acids. CDR3 sequence (DNA): TGCAGTGCTAGAGTCCGCAGGGGGCCGGTTTTGAACACTGAAGCTTTCTTT. It is translated as CSARVRRGPVLNTEAFF.

The rearrangement links TRBV12-3 or TRBV12-4 to TRBJ2-7; 13 nucleotides align to TRBD2. Losses at the gene ends were 6 bases for V and 5 bases for J; bases not matched to a gene: 16. The CDR3 covers 18 residues. CDR3 loop: CASSPGLAGRDYRNEQYF. CDR3 nucleotide sequence: TGTGCCAGCAGCCCGGGACTAGCGGGGAGGGACTATCGGAACGAGCAGTACTTC.

The chain recombines TRBV7-3 with TRBJ2-7; D not resolved. Germline CDR1 reads SGHTA; CDR2 reads FQGTGA. The CDR3 is 13 amino acids. V lost 5 bases and J lost 1, with 9 bases in between. This chain's CDR3 is CASSPPWSYEQYF. Here the CDR3 DNA reads TGTGCCAGCAGCCCGCCGTGGTCCTACGAGCAGTACTTC.

This clonotype showed up many times. This chain uses TRBV7-6 with TRBJ2-5; 9 bases are shared with TRBD1. This CDR3 is built from 15 residues. The germline CDR1 and CDR2 sequences are SGHVS and FNYEAQ. After removal of 2 bases from V and 0 bases from J, the junction contained 1 base not matched to a gene. This CDR3 is CASSLWDRDQETQYF. DNA for the CDR3: TGTGCCAGCAGCTTATGGGACAGGGACCAAGAGACCCAGTACTTC.

About this clonotype itself: A much larger clone differs from this one at a single base, so this may be a read error. The V and J genes are TRBV7-6 and TRBJ2-2, with 9 bases matching TRBD1. This CDR3 is built from 14 residues. Trimming took 8 bases from V and 5 from J; bases not matched to a gene: 6. Germline loops: CDR1 SGHVS, CDR2 FNYEAQ. CDR3 DNA sequence: TGTGCCAGCCGGGGACAGGGAAAAACCGGGGAGCTGTTTTTT. It yields the protein CASRGQGKTGELFF.

Turning to this clonotype: The junction departs from germline at one end; a sequencing error may be responsible. The rearrangement joins TRBV11-3 to TRBJ2-1; 7 nucleotides align to TRBD1. CDR3 size: 12 residues. CDR1 SGHNT and CDR2 YENEEA come from the germline V gene. Here the CDR3 reads CAGSSGGNEQFF. The CDR3 DNA follows: TGTGCCGGCAGCTCAGGGGGTAATGAGCAGTTCTTC.

In this sample, this clonotype turned up many times. The V gene is TRBV7-8, the J gene TRBJ2-7, with 8 bases matching TRBD2. From germline, CDR1 is SGHVS and CDR2 FQNEAQ. The CDR3 loop spans 14 amino acids. The V gene end was trimmed by 3 bases and the J gene end by 3 bases; junction bases not matched to a gene: 4. This CDR3 reads CASSLPGLDYEQYF. Written as DNA, the CDR3 is TGTGCCAGCAGCTTGCCGGGACTAGACTACGAGCAGTACTTC.

Worth noting for this clonotype: The junction differs from germline at one of its ends, possibly a read error. This chain joins TRBV12-3 or TRBV12-4 and TRBJ1-1; D not resolved. The CDR3 extends over 12 amino acids. The CDR3, as DNA: TGTGCCAGCAGTTCCCCCAACAGTGAAGCTTTCTTT. It translates to CASSSPNSEAFF.